The sequence of this T cell receptor beta chain was determined in a study of type 1 regulatory T cells. Turning to the study itself: T-allo10 is an in vitro-generated, Tr1-enriched CD4 T cell product specific for alloantigen.

Germline trimming cut 5 bases from V and 6 bases from J; bases unmatched to any gene: 6. The germline CDR1 and CDR2 sequences are DFQATT and SNEGSKA (reference sequence). CDR3 length: 12 amino acids. Points on this clonotype: Its cognate antigen is unknown.

TCRdb re-called the reads with MiXCR, one entry per CDR3 protein. Here the sample spans about 68,000 distinct CDR3 sequences, about 60% being singletons. V usage is TRBV20-1 and J usage is TRBJ1-2, with 7 bases fitting TRBD1. This receptor was taken from a human donor in good health. The specimen sequenced was cultured T cells, either the whole culture or a sorted T cell fraction (not recorded which). Subset: Tr1-enriched cell product generated in vitro against host alloantigens. CDR3 nucleotide sequence: TGCAGTGCTCGAGTTACAGGGGATGGCTACACCTTC. Its translation is CSARVTGDGYTF.